These T cell receptor beta chains were read from a single sample in a study of blood T cell repertoires in COVID-19. TCRdb's copy holds only in-frame clones and misses some; the assay was immunoSEQ multiplex PCR. The table has roughly 200,000 clones, roughly 88% seen once. Sequencing used peripheral blood. The receptors derive from a man aged 60-69 years with acute or convalescent COVID-19. Both conserved end residues are part of each CDR3. The D gene is left open where the match is weak. Size values are once, few and many counts, or a class for expanded clones, and some rows have none.

j_call: TRBJ2-7
v_call: TRBV2
d_call: TRBD2
clone_size: .
cdr3_aa: CASQGLAGNTYEQYF
cdr3_nt: TGTGCCAGTCAAGGACTAGCGGGAAATACCTACGAGCAGTACTTC

j_call: TRBJ2-1
v_call: TRBV2
d_call: .
clone_size: .
cdr3_aa: CASRPEEGTYNEQFF
cdr3_nt: TGTGCCAGCAGGCCCGAGGAGGGGACCTACAATGAGCAGTTCTTC

j_call: TRBJ1-1
v_call: TRBV19
d_call: .
clone_size: .
cdr3_aa: CATSQADGYTEAFF
cdr3_nt: TGTGCCACTAGCCAGGCAGATGGGTACACTGAAGCTTTCTTT

j_call: TRBJ2-1
v_call: TRBV14
d_call: TRBD2
clone_size: .
cdr3_aa: CASSQDLGGNEQFF
cdr3_nt: TGTGCCAGCAGCCAAGATTTGGGGGGGAATGAGCAGTTCTTC

j_call: TRBJ1-4
v_call: TRBV3-1/TRBV3-2
d_call: .
clone_size: .
cdr3_aa: CASSQGGAFNEKLFF
cdr3_nt: TGTGCCAGCAGCCAAGGCGGGGCGTTTAATGAAAAACTGTTTTTT

j_call: TRBJ2-3
v_call: TRBV27
d_call: .
clone_size: .
cdr3_aa: CASKFADTDTQYF
cdr3_nt: TGTGCCAGCAAGTTTGCGGACACAGATACGCAGTATTTT

j_call: TRBJ1-1
v_call: TRBV7-2
d_call: .
clone_size: .
cdr3_aa: CASSPTGTLNTEAFF
cdr3_nt: TGTGCCAGCAGCCCTACCGGGACTCTGAACACTGAAGCTTTCTTT

j_call: TRBJ2-7
v_call: TRBV19
d_call: .
clone_size: once
cdr3_aa: CASSFPGAAGSYEQYF
cdr3_nt: TGTGCCAGTAGTTTCCCCGGGGCTGCGGGATCCTACGAGCAGTACTTC

j_call: TRBJ1-2
v_call: TRBV30
d_call: .
clone_size: .
cdr3_aa: CAWRGGGIGNYGYTF
cdr3_nt: TGTGCCTGGAGAGGAGGAGGGATAGGGAACTATGGCTACACCTTC

j_call: TRBJ1-3
v_call: TRBV7-2
d_call: TRBD1
clone_size: .
cdr3_aa: CASSLDRGGNTIYF
cdr3_nt: TGTGCCAGCAGTCTGGACAGGGGAGGAAACACCATATATTTT

j_call: TRBJ1-1
v_call: TRBV2
d_call: .
clone_size: .
cdr3_aa: CASSRESNTEAFF
cdr3_nt: TGTGCCAGCTCCCGGGAGTCGAACACTGAAGCTTTCTTT

j_call: TRBJ2-2
v_call: TRBV28
d_call: .
clone_size: .
cdr3_aa: CASSLAGTNTGELFF
cdr3_nt: TGTGCCAGCAGCTTGGCAGGGACGAACACCGGGGAGCTGTTTTTT

j_call: TRBJ2-7
v_call: TRBV4-1
d_call: .
clone_size: .
cdr3_aa: CASSQNQGYYEQYF
cdr3_nt: TGCGCCAGCAGCCAAAACCAGGGTTACTACGAGCAGTACTTC

j_call: TRBJ1-5
v_call: TRBV27
d_call: .
clone_size: .
cdr3_aa: CASSLREGNQPQHF
cdr3_nt: TGTGCCAGCAGTTTACGAGAGGGCAATCAGCCCCAGCATTTT

j_call: TRBJ2-7
v_call: TRBV6-5
d_call: TRBD1
clone_size: .
cdr3_aa: CASNRGQGPYEQYF
cdr3_nt: TGTGCCAGCAATAGGGGACAGGGACCCTACGAGCAGTACTTC

j_call: TRBJ2-1
v_call: TRBV3-1/TRBV3-2
d_call: TRBD2
clone_size: .
cdr3_aa: CASSQDWGLARINEQFF
cdr3_nt: TGTGCCAGCAGCCAAGATTGGGGACTAGCGCGAATCAATGAGCAGTTCTTC

j_call: TRBJ2-7
v_call: TRBV14
d_call: .
clone_size: .
cdr3_aa: CASSLWGDYEQYF
cdr3_nt: TGTGCCAGCAGCCTGTGGGGAGACTACGAGCAGTACTTC

j_call: TRBJ1-4
v_call: TRBV18
d_call: .
clone_size: .
cdr3_aa: CASSPYATTNEKLFF
cdr3_nt: TGTGCCAGCTCACCGTACGCGACAACTAATGAAAAACTGTTTTTT

j_call: TRBJ1-3
v_call: TRBV19
d_call: .
clone_size: .
cdr3_aa: CASSKGTGNTIYF
cdr3_nt: TGTGCCAGTAGTAAGGGGACTGGAAACACCATATATTTT

j_call: TRBJ2-2
v_call: TRBV19
d_call: .
clone_size: .
cdr3_aa: CASSITGRNTGELFF
cdr3_nt: TGTGCCAGTAGTATAACCGGGAGGAACACCGGGGAGCTGTTTTTT

j_call: TRBJ2-7
v_call: TRBV30
d_call: .
clone_size: .
cdr3_aa: CAWSGDRSSYEQYF
cdr3_nt: TGTGCCTGGAGTGGCGACAGGAGCTCCTACGAGCAGTACTTC

j_call: TRBJ2-7
v_call: TRBV4-3
d_call: .
clone_size: .
cdr3_aa: CASSQLRGTSISEQYF
cdr3_nt: TGCGCCAGCAGCCAACTGAGAGGTACTAGCATATCCGAGCAGTACTTC

j_call: TRBJ2-7
v_call: TRBV5-4
d_call: TRBD1
clone_size: .
cdr3_aa: CASSLDLTGGPYEQYF
cdr3_nt: TGTGCCAGCAGCCTCGACTTAACAGGGGGTCCCTACGAGCAGTACTTC

j_call: TRBJ2-2
v_call: TRBV4-3
d_call: .
clone_size: .
cdr3_aa: CASSHEAWGELFF
cdr3_nt: TGCGCCAGCAGCCACGAAGCTTGGGGGGAGCTGTTTTTT

j_call: TRBJ2-7
v_call: TRBV5-6
d_call: .
clone_size: .
cdr3_aa: CASSPPGVPYEQYF
cdr3_nt: TGTGCCAGCAGCCCCCCGGGGGTCCCCTACGAGCAGTACTTC

j_call: TRBJ2-4
v_call: TRBV7-9
d_call: .
clone_size: .
cdr3_aa: CASSLQGKNIQYF
cdr3_nt: TGTGCCAGCAGCTTACAGGGGAAAAACATTCAGTACTTC

j_call: TRBJ1-2
v_call: TRBV5-8
d_call: .
clone_size: once
cdr3_aa: CASSSPGLGGGSYGYTF
cdr3_nt: TGTGCCAGCAGCTCTCCTGGCCTGGGGGGGGGCTCCTATGGCTACACCTTC

j_call: TRBJ2-3
v_call: TRBV3-1/TRBV3-2
d_call: TRBD2
clone_size: .
cdr3_aa: CASSQFSGSSTDTQYF
cdr3_nt: TGTGCCAGCAGCCAATTTAGCGGGAGTTCAACAGATACGCAGTATTTT

j_call: TRBJ2-1
v_call: TRBV15
d_call: .
clone_size: .
cdr3_aa: CATSKGGSYEQFF
cdr3_nt: TGTGCCACCAGTAAGGGTGGGAGCTATGAGCAGTTCTTC